The present entry profiles one TCR beta chain with its context. Its target is unknown. In germline, CDR1 is LNHDA, CDR2 SQIVND (reference sequence). This CDR3 is built from 15 residues. J lost 1 base, V lost 4 bases, and 3 bases had no gene match. The sample belongs to a study of T cell repertoires in cytomegalovirus infection. Background on the study: Matching HLA type and CMV infection were both indicated by public TCR beta signatures.

Via MiXCR, TCRdb re-called the reads, giving one row per CDR3 protein. The sample has approximately 750,000 distinct CDR3 sequences; 35% are singletons. Findings and caveats of the study: Of the TCR beta families, the public ones yielded a cumulative frequency that identified carriers of CMV plus the relevant HLA. Ex vivo responses were dominated by HLA-C-restricted CMV-specific TCR beta clonotypes.

This TCR was recovered from a human donor in good health (CMV status not recorded). Some clones in this sample may be carry-over from other donors' samples. This chain uses TRBV19 with TRBJ2-1; 8 bases are a match to TRBD2. Material: PBMCs. CDR3 bases: TGTGCCAGTAGTACAGCTAGCGGGTCCTACAATGAGCAGTTCTTC. This translates into CASSTASGSYNEQFF.